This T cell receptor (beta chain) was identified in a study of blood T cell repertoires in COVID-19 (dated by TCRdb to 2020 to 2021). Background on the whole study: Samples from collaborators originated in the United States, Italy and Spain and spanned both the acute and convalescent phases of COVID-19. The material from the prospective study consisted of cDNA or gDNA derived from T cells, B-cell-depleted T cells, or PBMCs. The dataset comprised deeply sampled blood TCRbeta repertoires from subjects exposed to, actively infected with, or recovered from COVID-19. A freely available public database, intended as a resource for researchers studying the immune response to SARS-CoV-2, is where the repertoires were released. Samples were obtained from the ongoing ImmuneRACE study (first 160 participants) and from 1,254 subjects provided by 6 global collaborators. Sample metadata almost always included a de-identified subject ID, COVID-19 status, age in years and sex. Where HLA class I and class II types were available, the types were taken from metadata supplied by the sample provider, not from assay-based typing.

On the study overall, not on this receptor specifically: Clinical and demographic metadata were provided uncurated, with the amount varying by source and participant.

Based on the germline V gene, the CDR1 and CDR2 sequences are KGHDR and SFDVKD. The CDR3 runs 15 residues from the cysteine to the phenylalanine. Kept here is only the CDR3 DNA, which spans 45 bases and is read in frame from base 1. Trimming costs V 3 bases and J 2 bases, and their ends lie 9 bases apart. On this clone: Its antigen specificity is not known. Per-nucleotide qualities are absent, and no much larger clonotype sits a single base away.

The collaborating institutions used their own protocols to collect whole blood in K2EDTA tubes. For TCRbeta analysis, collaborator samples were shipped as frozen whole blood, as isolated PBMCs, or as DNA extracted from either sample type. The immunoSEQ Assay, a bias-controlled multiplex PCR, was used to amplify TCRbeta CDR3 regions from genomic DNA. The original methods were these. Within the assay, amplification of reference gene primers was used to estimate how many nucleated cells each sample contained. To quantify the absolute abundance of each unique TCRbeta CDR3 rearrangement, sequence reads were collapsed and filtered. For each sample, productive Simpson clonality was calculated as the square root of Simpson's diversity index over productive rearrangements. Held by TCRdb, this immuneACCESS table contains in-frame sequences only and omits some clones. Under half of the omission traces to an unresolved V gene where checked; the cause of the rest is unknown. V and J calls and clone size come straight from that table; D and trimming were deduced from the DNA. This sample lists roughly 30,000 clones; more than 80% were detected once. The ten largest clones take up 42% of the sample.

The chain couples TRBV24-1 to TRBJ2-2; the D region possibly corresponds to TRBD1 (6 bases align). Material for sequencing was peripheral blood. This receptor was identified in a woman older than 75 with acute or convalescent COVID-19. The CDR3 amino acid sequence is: CATSDPGHNTGELFF. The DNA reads TGTGCCACCAGTGATCCGGGACACAACACCGGGGAGCTGTTTTTT.